The 5 T cell receptor beta chains below were found in one sample sequenced in a study of CD4+ T cells in melanoma. TCRdb keeps only in-frame clones here, not all; method: immunoSEQ multiplex PCR. The profile covers around 15,000 clones, with less than 85% appearing a single time and more than 10% taken by the ten largest. The sequencing input was cells from a culture (not recorded whether cultured in vitro). These receptors all come from a human donor with melanoma.

V and J are TRBV15 and TRBJ2-2; D possibly uses TRBD1 or TRBD2 (5 bases each). The CDR3 is 15 residues long. From germline, CDR1 is LNHNV and CDR2 YYDKDF (reference sequence). Trimming cost V 1 base and J 4 bases, with 10 bases left between them. The chain's CDR3 is CATSRGGGVTGELFF. The CDR3 DNA sequence: TGTGCCACCAGCAGAGGTGGGGGTGTCACCGGGGAGCTGTTTTTT.

For this clone: Other nucleotide sequences in the sample specify the same CDR3. In DNA form, the CDR3 reads TGTGCCAGCAGCCTATTAGCAGGGAGCTACGAGCAGTACTTC. Its protein product is CASSLLAGSYEQYF. J is TRBJ2-7 and V is TRBV7-8; D may match TRBD1 or TRBD2 (5 bases each). The CDR3 is 14 amino acids. Trimming took off 5 bases at V and 3 bases at J, with 14 bases between the two ends. The V gene's germline CDR1 is SGHVS and CDR2 FQNEAQ.

The genes are TRBV28 and TRBJ1-6; no firm D call. V lost 4 bases to trimming and J lost 7 bases, with 14 bases between them. Per germline, CDR1 MDHEN and CDR2 SYDVKM. This CDR3 region has 15 residues. CDR3 nucleotides: TGTGCCAGCAGTTCCCCAGGCCTTAGGAATTCACCCCTCCACTTT. Protein: CASSSPGLRNSPLHF. The complete variable domain, with remaining parts taken from reference TRBV28 and TRBJ1-6, reads DVKVTQSSRYLVKRTGEKVFLECVQDMDHENMFWYRQDPGLGLRLIYFSYDVKMKEKGDIPEGYSVSREKKERFSLILESASTNQTSMYLCASSSPGLRNSPLHFGNGTRLTVT.

The V and J genes are TRBV19 and TRBJ2-6, with unresolved D. The V end was cut by 3 bases, the J end by 3 bases, with 6 bases between. The V gene's germline CDR1 is LNHDA and CDR2 SQIVND (reference sequence). CDR3 length equals 14 residues. For the CDR3, the DNA is TGTGCCAGTAGTATTTTAGGTGGGGCCAACGTCCTGACTTTC. Its protein is CASSILGGANVLTF.

A word on this clone: The junction and the germline gene differ at one end; a read error may be behind it. The chain combines TRBV5-1 with TRBJ2-7; D not resolved. The V gene's germline CDR1 is SGHRS and CDR2 YFSETQ. The CDR3 is 13 residues long. CDR3 sequence: CASSSPSSHEQYF. CDR3 coding DNA: TGCGCCAGCAGCTCCCCCTCCTCCCACGAGCAGTACTTC.